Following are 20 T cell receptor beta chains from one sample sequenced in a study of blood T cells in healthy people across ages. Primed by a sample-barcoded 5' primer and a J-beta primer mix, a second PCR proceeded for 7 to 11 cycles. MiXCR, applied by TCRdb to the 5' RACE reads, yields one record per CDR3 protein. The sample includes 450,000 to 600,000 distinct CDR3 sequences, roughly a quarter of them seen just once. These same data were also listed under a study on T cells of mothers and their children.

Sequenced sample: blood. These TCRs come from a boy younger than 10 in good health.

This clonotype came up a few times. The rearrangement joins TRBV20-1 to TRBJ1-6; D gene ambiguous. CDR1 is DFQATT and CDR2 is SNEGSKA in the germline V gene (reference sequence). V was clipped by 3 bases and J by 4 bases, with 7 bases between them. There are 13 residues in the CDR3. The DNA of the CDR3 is TGCAGTGCTAGGGGCGGGTATAATTCACCCCTCCACTTT. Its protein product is CSARGGYNSPLHF.

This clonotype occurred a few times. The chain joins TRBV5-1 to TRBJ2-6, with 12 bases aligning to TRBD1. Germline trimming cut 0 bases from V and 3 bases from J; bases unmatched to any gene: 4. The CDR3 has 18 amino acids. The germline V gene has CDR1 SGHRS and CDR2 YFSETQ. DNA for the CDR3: TGCGCCAGCAGCTTGGGGGGACAGGGGGCTATTGGGGCCAACGTCCTGACTTTC. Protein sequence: CASSLGGQGAIGANVLTF.

CDR3 sequence reads: CSARTVNEQFF. CDR3 coding DNA: TGCAGTGCTAGGACCGTTAATGAGCAGTTCTTC. The chain carries TRBV20-1 and TRBJ2-5; unclear D gene. The assigned J gene may be wrong: the sequence end matches TRBJ2-1 better. The CDR3 covers 11 residues. Germline V lookup: CDR1 DFQATT, CDR2 SNEGSKA (reference sequence).

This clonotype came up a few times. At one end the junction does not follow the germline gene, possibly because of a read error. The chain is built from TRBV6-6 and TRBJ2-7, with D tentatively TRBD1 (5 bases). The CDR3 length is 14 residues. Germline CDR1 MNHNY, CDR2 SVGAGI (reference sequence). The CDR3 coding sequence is TGTGCCAGCAACCTAGGACACCGATCCTACGAGCAGTGCTTC. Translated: CASNLGHRSYEQCF.

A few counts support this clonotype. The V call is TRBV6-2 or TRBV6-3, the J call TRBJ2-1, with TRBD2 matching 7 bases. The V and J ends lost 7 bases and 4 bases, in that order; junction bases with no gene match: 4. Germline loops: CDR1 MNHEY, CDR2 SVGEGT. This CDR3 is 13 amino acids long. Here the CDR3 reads CASTAGLYNEQFF. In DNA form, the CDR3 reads TGTGCCAGCACCGCGGGACTATACAATGAGCAGTTCTTC.

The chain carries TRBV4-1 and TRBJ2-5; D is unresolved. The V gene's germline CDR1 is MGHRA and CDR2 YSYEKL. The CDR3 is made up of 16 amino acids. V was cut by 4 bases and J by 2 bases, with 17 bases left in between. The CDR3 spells CASSPRQARQQETQYF. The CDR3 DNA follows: TGCGCCAGCAGCCCCCGTCAGGCGCGACAACAAGAGACCCAGTACTTC.

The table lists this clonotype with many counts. In DNA, the CDR3 is TGCGCCAGCAGCCCCACAGTGGCTGGGGCCAACGTCCTGACTTTC. The encoded protein is CASSPTVAGANVLTF. The rearrangement uses TRBV5-1 and TRBJ2-6; D is unclear. Trimming cost V 4 bases and J 2 bases, with 10 bases left between them. This CDR3 is built from 15 residues. Per germline, CDR1 SGHRS and CDR2 YFSETQ.

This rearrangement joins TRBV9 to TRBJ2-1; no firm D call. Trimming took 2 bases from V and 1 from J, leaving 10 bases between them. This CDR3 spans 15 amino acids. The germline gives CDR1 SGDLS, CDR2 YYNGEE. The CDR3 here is CASSVFDGSYNEQFF. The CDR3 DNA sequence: TGTGCCAGCAGCGTCTTCGACGGGTCCTACAATGAGCAGTTCTTC.

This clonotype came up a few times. The CDR3 nucleotides read TGTGCCATCAGTGAGGGCAGCCGATCCTACGAGCAGTACTTC. Translating gives CAISEGSRSYEQYF. The chain carries TRBV10-3 and TRBJ2-7; no clear D gene. Germline CDR1 is ENHRY and CDR2 is SYGVKD. The CDR3 extends over 14 amino acids. Trimming removed 2 bases from V and 1 base from J, with 9 bases in between.

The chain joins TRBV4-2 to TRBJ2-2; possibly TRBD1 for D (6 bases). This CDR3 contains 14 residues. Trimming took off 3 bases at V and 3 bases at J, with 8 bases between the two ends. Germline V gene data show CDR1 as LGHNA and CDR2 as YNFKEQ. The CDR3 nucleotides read TGTGCCAGCAGCCATTACAGGGACACCGGGGAGCTGTTTTTT. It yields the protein CASSHYRDTGELFF.

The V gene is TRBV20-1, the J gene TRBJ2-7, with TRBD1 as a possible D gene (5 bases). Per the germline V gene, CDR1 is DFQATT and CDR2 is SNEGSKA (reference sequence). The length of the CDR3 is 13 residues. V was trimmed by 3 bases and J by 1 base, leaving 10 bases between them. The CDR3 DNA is TGCAGTGCTAGGAACAAGGGGTCCTACGAGCAGTACTTC. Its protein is CSARNKGSYEQYF.

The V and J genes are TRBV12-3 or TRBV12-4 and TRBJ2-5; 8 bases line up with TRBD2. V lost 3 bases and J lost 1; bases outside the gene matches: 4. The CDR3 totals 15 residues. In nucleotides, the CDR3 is TGTGCCAGCAGTTTCTTCAGCGGGAGCCAAGAGACCCAGTACTTC. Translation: CASSFFSGSQETQYF.

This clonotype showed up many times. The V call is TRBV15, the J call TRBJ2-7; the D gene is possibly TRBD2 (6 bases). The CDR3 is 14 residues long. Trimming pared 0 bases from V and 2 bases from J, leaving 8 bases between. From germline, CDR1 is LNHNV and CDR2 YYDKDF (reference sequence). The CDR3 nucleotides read TGTGCCACCAGCAGAGATCGCGGGGCCTACGAGCAGTACTTC. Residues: CATSRDRGAYEQYF. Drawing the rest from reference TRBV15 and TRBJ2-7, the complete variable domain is DAMVIQNPRYQVTQFGKPVTLSCSQTLNHNVMYWYQQKSSQAPKLLFHYYDKDFNNEADTPDNFQSRRPNTSFCFLDIRSPGLGDTAMYLCATSRDRGAYEQYFGPGTRLTVT.

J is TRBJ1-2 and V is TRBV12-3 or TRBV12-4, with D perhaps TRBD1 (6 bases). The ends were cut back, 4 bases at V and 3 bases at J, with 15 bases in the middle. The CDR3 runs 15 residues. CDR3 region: CASSSPAGAYYGYTF. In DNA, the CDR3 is TGTGCCAGCAGTTCGCCTGCGGGGGCGTACTATGGCTACACCTTC.

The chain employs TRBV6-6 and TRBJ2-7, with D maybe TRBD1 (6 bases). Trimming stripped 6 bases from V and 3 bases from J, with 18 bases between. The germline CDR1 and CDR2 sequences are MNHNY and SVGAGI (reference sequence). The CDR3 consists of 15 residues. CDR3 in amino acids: CASSPSGDTYYEQYF. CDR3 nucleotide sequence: TGTGCCAGCAGCCCAAGTGGGGACACTTACTACGAGCAGTACTTC.

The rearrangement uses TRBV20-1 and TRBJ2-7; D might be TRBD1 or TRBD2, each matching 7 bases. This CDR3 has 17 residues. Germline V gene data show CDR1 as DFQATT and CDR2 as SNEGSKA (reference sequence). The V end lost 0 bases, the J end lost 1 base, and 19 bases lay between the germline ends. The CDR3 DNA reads TGCAGTGCTAGAGATCTCCAGGGGGAGGGAAGATCCTACGAGCAGTACTTC. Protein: CSARDLQGEGRSYEQYF.

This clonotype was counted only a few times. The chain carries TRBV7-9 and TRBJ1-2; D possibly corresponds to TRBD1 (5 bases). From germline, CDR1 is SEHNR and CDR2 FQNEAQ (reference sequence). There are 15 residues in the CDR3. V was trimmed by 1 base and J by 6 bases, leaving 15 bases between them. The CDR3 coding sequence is TGTGCCAGCAGCTTAGATGCAGGGACGAGCCATGGCTACACCTTC. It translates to CASSLDAGTSHGYTF.

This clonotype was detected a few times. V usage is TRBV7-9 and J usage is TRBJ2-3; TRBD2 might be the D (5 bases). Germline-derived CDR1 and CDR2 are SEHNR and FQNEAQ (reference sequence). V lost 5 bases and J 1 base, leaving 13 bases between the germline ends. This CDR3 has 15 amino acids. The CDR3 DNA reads TGTGCCAGCAGCCAACCTAGCATAGGCACAGATACGCAGTATTTT. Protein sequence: CASSQPSIGTDTQYF.

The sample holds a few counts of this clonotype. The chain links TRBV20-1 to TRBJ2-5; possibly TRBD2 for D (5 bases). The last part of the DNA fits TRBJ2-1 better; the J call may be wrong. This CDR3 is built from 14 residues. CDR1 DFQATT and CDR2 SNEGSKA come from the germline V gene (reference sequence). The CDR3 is CSASGVNSFHEQFF. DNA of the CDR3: TGCAGTGCTAGCGGGGTTAACAGCTTCCATGAGCAGTTCTTC.

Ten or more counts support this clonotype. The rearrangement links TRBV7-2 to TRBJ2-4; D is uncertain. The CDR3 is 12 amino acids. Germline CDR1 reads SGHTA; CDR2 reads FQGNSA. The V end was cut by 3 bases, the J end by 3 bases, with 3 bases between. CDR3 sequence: CASSFDKNIQYF. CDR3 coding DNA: TGTGCCAGCAGCTTCGACAAAAACATTCAGTACTTC.